This paragraph reports one T cell receptor beta chain. Losses at the gene ends were 5 bases for V and 5 bases for J; bases not matched to a gene: 7. This CDR3 has 14 amino acids. Germline values: CDR1 MNHNY, CDR2 SVGAGI (reference sequence). RNA transcripts gave rise to amplified TCR beta CDR3 regions. The HTBI primer set was used in a first-round RT-PCR of the TCR CDR3. TCRdb re-analysed the multiplex PCR reads in MiXCR, keeping a single row per CDR3 protein. The data show around 380,000 distinct CDR3 sequences, with 13% seen just once and less than 25% held by the top ten. This entry is derived from a study of T cells in Graves' hyperthyroidism and ophthalmopathy. The sample of blood was obtained at first hyperthyroidism diagnosis (before any ophthalmopathy symptoms).

Sequencing input: blood. The receptor's source is a man aged 30 to 39 with Graves' hyperthyroidism that later progressed to Graves' ophthalmopathy. V is TRBV6-6 and J is TRBJ1-1; TRBD1 agrees at 8 bases. CDR3 sequence: CASSNGQGRTEAFF. CDR3 DNA: TGTGCCAGCAGTAACGGACAGGGCCGGACTGAAGCTTTCTTT.